The 30 T cell receptor beta chains presented below share a single source sample, sequenced in a study of shared clonotypes between healthy human individuals. Repertoires were generated with immunoSEQ multiplex PCR, while TCRdb's copy carries only in-frame clones and drops some. The table has over a million clones, approximately 98.5% seen once. The sequenced sample consisted of naive CD4+ T cells sorted from blood. Subset indicated: CD45RA+ positively selected. These receptors all come from a man aged 25 to 45 in good health.

The chain joins TRBV5-1 to TRBJ1-1; 7 positions match TRBD1. CDR1 SGHRS and CDR2 YFSETQ come from the germline V gene. The CDR3 has 19 amino acids. Trimming took 4 bases from V and 4 from J; bases not matched to a gene: 22. The CDR3 here is CASSRGGLGGRGRSTEAFF. In DNA, the CDR3 is TGCGCCAGCAGCCGGGGAGGACTCGGTGGCAGGGGGAGGAGCACTGAAGCTTTCTTT.

The chain combines TRBV9 with TRBJ2-1; 9 positions agree with TRBD2. CDR1 SGDLS and CDR2 YYNGEE come from the germline V gene. CDR3 length: 15 residues. V trimming: 0 bases; J trimming: 5 bases; junction bases outside the gene matches: 3. Here the CDR3 reads CASSVVASGNNEQFF. The CDR3 DNA follows: TGTGCCAGCAGCGTAGTGGCTAGCGGGAACAATGAGCAGTTCTTC.

The DNA of the CDR3 is TGTGCCAGCAGTGCGGGACAGCAAGAGACCCAGTACTTC. Its protein product is CASSAGQQETQYF. The chain employs TRBV5-5 and TRBJ2-5; the D gene is possibly TRBD1 (7 bases). The V end was cut by 5 bases, the J end by 2 bases, with 10 bases between. The CDR3 consists of 13 residues. Germline CDR1 reads SGHKS; CDR2 reads YYEKEE (reference sequence).

The V and J genes are TRBV6-1 and TRBJ2-1; TRBD2 matches at 9 bases. Germline V gives CDR1 MNHNS, CDR2 SASEGT. Trimming cost V 6 bases and J 5 bases; bases outside gene matches: 8. The CDR3 runs to 15 residues. The chain's CDR3 is CASRLAGALNNEQFF. CDR3 in DNA: TGTGCCAGCAGATTAGCGGGAGCCCTCAACAATGAGCAGTTCTTC.

The chain recombines TRBV28 with TRBJ2-2, with D hard to call. V was shortened by 2 bases and J by 4 bases, with 11 bases between the two germline ends. Germline loops: CDR1 MDHEN, CDR2 SYDVKM. CDR3 size: 15 residues. CDR3 nucleotides: TGTGCCAGCAGTTTACTCCAACCTGGCACCGGGGAGCTGTTTTTT. The encoded protein is CASSLLQPGTGELFF.

The J gene is TRBJ2-7, the V gene TRBV14; possible D gene TRBD1, 5 bases. Trimming shortened V by 6 bases and J by 3 bases, and 15 bases separated the two germline ends. Germline lookup yields CDR1 SGHDN and CDR2 FVKESK. The CDR3 is 14 residues long. The CDR3: CASSPRVSHYEQYF. In nucleotides, the CDR3 is TGTGCCAGCAGTCCCAGGGTATCTCACTACGAGCAGTACTTC.

The J gene is TRBJ2-7, the V gene TRBV5-4, with TRBD2 as a possible D gene (6 bases). CDR1 and CDR2 from the germline V gene are SGHNT and YYREEE (reference sequence). The CDR3 has 14 residues. Trimming took 3 bases from V and 0 from J, leaving 10 bases between them. CDR3 protein: CASSSPSVSYEQYF. DNA for the CDR3: TGTGCCAGCAGCTCCCCTAGCGTCTCCTACGAGCAGTACTTC.

V gene TRBV7-9 combines with J gene TRBJ1-1; maybe TRBD1 (5 bases). Trimming removed 2 bases at V and 5 bases at J, with 15 bases between. Germline lookup yields CDR1 SEHNR and CDR2 FQNEAQ (reference sequence). The CDR3 covers 15 residues. The CDR3: CASSLYLARGTEAFF. The DNA of the CDR3 is TGTGCCAGCAGCTTATATTTGGCCCGGGGGACTGAAGCTTTCTTT.

Points on this clone: Other nucleotide sequences in the sample specify the same CDR3. The V and J genes are TRBV2 and TRBJ2-1, with D unresolved. This CDR3 contains 11 residues. Germline CDR1 and CDR2: SNHLY and FYNNEI. Trimming removed 7 bases at V and 4 bases at J, with 5 bases between. As DNA, the CDR3 is TGTGCCAGCACCCTGTACAATGAGCAGTTCTTC. Its translation: CASTLYNEQFF.

The chain recombines TRBV14 with TRBJ1-4; no firm D call. Trimming stripped 0 bases from V and 5 bases from J, with 10 bases between. The CDR3 contains 15 residues. CDR1 SGHDN and CDR2 FVKESK come from the germline V gene. CDR3 nucleotide sequence: TGTGCCAGCAGCCAAGAAGGGCGCGCGAATGAAAAACTGTTTTTT. Amino acids: CASSQEGRANEKLFF.

The V and J genes are TRBV28 and TRBJ2-2, with D tentatively TRBD2 (6 bases). Trimming took 7 bases from V and 5 from J, leaving 17 bases between them. Germline-derived CDR1 and CDR2 are MDHEN and SYDVKM. The CDR3 runs 15 residues. The CDR3 reads CASNVGGLITGELFF. The DNA for the CDR3 is TGTGCCAGCAATGTGGGGGGATTAATTACCGGGGAGCTGTTTTTT. Looking up the rest from reference TRBV28 and TRBJ2-2 gives the full variable domain: DVKVTQSSRYLVKRTGEKVFLECVQDMDHENMFWYRQDPGLGLRLIYFSYDVKMKEKGDIPEGYSVSREKKERFSLILESASTNQTSMYLCASNVGGLITGELFFGEGSRLTVL.

The V gene is TRBV18, the J gene TRBJ2-7; 9 nucleotides line up with TRBD2. CDR3 size: 14 residues. Germline trimming cut 5 bases from V and 5 bases from J; bases unmatched to any gene: 7. CDR1 is KGHSH, CDR2 LQKENI, per germline. CDR3 DNA sequence: TGTGCCAGCTCAGTTAGCGGGAGTAACCACGAGCAGTACTTC. Its protein is CASSVSGSNHEQYF.

This clone has just one count. This sequence joins TRBV7-3 and TRBJ2-1, with TRBD2 as a possible D gene (6 bases). Trimming stripped 5 bases from V and 8 bases from J, with 10 bases between. This CDR3 spans 12 amino acids. Germline CDR1 is SGHTA and CDR2 is FQGTGA. In nucleotides, the CDR3 is TGTGCCAGCAGCCCCGGGGGACATGAGCAGTTCTTC. Translated, it gives CASSPGGHEQFF.

The count of this clone is one. The chain carries TRBV10-3 and TRBJ2-5; 11 nucleotides align to TRBD1. The CDR3 is made up of 14 amino acids. Trimming at V came to 6 bases and at J to 5 bases, leaving 5 bases not matched to a gene. In germline, CDR1 is ENHRY, CDR2 SYGVKD. The CDR3 reads CAIRGTGGLETQYF. The CDR3 DNA reads as TGTGCCATCAGGGGGACAGGGGGACTGGAGACCCAGTACTTC.

The CDR3 is CASSLMTLNTGELFF. CDR3 coding DNA: TGTGCCAGCAGCTTAATGACGCTGAACACCGGGGAGCTGTTTTTT. The J gene is TRBJ2-2, the V gene TRBV7-6; D uncertain. Trimming removed 2 bases from V and 1 base from J, with 8 bases in between. This CDR3 is built from 15 residues. Germline V gene lookup returns CDR1 SGHVS and CDR2 FNYEAQ.

The gene calls are TRBV2 and TRBJ2-1; TRBD1 agrees at 9 bases. V was pared by 7 bases and J by 7 bases, with 8 bases of the junction left unmatched. This CDR3 is built from 14 residues. Germline CDR1 and CDR2: SNHLY and FYNNEI. For the CDR3, the DNA is TGTGCCAGCAAGCTGGGGACAGGGAAAAATGAGCAGTTCTTC. Residues: CASKLGTGKNEQFF.

The V and J genes are TRBV5-5 and TRBJ2-7; possibly TRBD1 for D (6 bases). V gave up 3 bases and J gave up 2 bases, with 15 bases separating them. Germline CDR1 is SGHKS and CDR2 is YYEKEE (reference sequence). CDR3 length equals 15 residues. The CDR3 reads CASSYERQETYEQYF. In nucleotides, the CDR3 is TGTGCCAGCAGCTACGAACGACAGGAGACCTACGAGCAGTACTTC. The full variable domain, rest sourced from reference TRBV5-5 and TRBJ2-7, is DAGVTQSPTHLIKTRGQQVTLRCSPISGHKSVSWYQQVLGQGPQFIFQYYEKEERGRGNFPDRFSARQFPNYSSELNVNALLLGDSALYLCASSYERQETYEQYFGPGTRLTVT.

For this clone: A read error may account for a junction end that differs from germline. The V call is TRBV2, the J call TRBJ2-1; D possibly corresponds to TRBD2 (5 bases). The CDR3 has 11 residues. The germline V gene encodes CDR1 SNHLY and CDR2 FYNNEI. The CDR3 is CASSEARVSIF. In nucleotides, the CDR3 is TGTGCCAGCAGTGAAGCGCGGGTTTCGATCTTC.

The chain is built from TRBV7-8 and TRBJ2-5, with no clear D. The CDR3 is 14 residues long. The germline gives CDR1 SGHVS, CDR2 FQNEAQ. Trimming took off 0 bases at V and 3 bases at J, with 8 bases between the two ends. CDR3 nucleotides: TGTGCCAGCAGCTTAGCGGCAGTGGAAGAGACCCAGTACTTC. Amino acids: CASSLAAVEETQYF.

The chain carries TRBV5-1 and TRBJ2-1, with D possibly being TRBD2 (6 bases). The CDR3 is 17 residues long. From germline, CDR1 is SGHRS and CDR2 YFSETQ. Trimming removed 0 bases from V and 3 bases from J, with 16 bases in between. The CDR3 DNA sequence: TGCGCCAGCAGCTTGGCCTCCCTAGCGAGAGGCTACAATGAGCAGTTCTTC. It translates to CASSLASLARGYNEQFF.

The chain links TRBV27 to TRBJ1-5; 7 bases align to TRBD1. Germline V lookup: CDR1 MNHEY, CDR2 SMNVEV (reference sequence). Unmatched junction bases numbered 8, after V lost 6 bases and J lost 6 bases. This CDR3 is 14 amino acids long. CDR3 nucleotides: TGTGCCAGCAGGGGAGGGGGCTTAGGTCAGCCCCAGCATTTT. Translation gives CASRGGGLGQPQHF.

The rearrangement uses TRBV5-1 and TRBJ2-6, with 7 bases aligning to TRBD1. Trimming at V came to 3 bases and at J to 0 bases, leaving 9 bases not matched to a gene. The CDR3 consists of 18 residues. Germline CDR1 SGHRS, CDR2 YFSETQ. CDR3 amino acids: CASSSTGKPSSGANVLTF. In DNA, the CDR3 is TGCGCCAGCAGCTCGACAGGGAAACCCTCCTCTGGGGCCAACGTCCTGACTTTC.

This chain connects TRBV5-4 to TRBJ2-1; a weak D match, TRBD2 (5 bases). V was clipped by 8 bases and J by 7 bases, with 16 bases between them. This CDR3 is built from 13 residues. Germline CDR1 is SGHNT and CDR2 is YYREEE (reference sequence). The CDR3 DNA follows: TGTGCCAGTTATACTCCGGGGAAGAATGAGCAGTTCTTC. This codes for CASYTPGKNEQFF.

A word on this clone: The sample holds other DNA sequences that translate to the same CDR3. The chain links TRBV27 to TRBJ2-2; no reliable D call. CDR3 length: 13 residues. Germline V CDR1 and CDR2: MNHEY, SMNVEV (reference sequence). The V gene lost 9 bases and the J gene lost 5 bases, with 13 bases spanning the gap. The CDR3 sequence is CASSFRDTGELFF. The DNA for the CDR3 is TGTGCCAGTTCTTTTAGGGATACCGGGGAGCTGTTTTTT.

The CDR3 coding sequence is TGTGCCACCAATCTCAGGGCGGGGAAGGAAAAACTGTTTTTT. Its protein product is CATNLRAGKEKLFF. The chain uses TRBV15 and TRBJ1-4; TRBD1 is a possible D gene (5 bases). V shed 7 bases and J shed 8 bases, with 17 bases lying between them. Germline assignment: CDR1 LNHNV and CDR2 YYDKDF (reference sequence). CDR3 length: 14 residues.

V gene TRBV27 combines with J gene TRBJ2-1, with 9 positions matching TRBD2. CDR1 is MNHEY and CDR2 is SMNVEV in the germline V gene (reference sequence). The CDR3 sequence is 16 residues long. Losses at the gene ends were 6 bases for V and 3 bases for J; bases not matched to a gene: 9. For the CDR3, the DNA is TGTGCCAGCAGGCCCGGGGGCGGGAGGGTCTACAATGAGCAGTTCTTC. As protein: CASRPGGGRVYNEQFF.

The gene calls are TRBV4-3 and TRBJ2-2; a possible D gene is TRBD2 (5 bases). V was trimmed by 1 base and J by 5 bases, leaving 8 bases between them. Germline loops: CDR1 LGHNA, CDR2 YSLEER. The CDR3 loop spans 14 amino acids. CDR3 DNA: TGCGCCAGCAGCCAAGGGACTGGTACCGGGGAGCTGTTTTTT. Translated, it gives CASSQGTGTGELFF.

The gene calls are TRBV28 and TRBJ1-5; possibly TRBD1 for D (6 bases). V dropped 6 bases and J dropped 6 bases, with 18 bases sitting between them. This CDR3 comprises 15 residues. Per the germline V gene, CDR1 is MDHEN and CDR2 is SYDVKM. CDR3 DNA: TGTGCCAGCAGGATGGGAGGGGGAGGGAGTCAGCCCCAGCATTTT. It yields the protein CASRMGGGGSQPQHF.

For this clone: The same CDR3 also results from other DNA sequences found in this sample. This chain connects TRBV7-9 to TRBJ1-1; D unclear. The CDR3 consists of 13 residues. The V and J ends lost 2 bases and 0 bases respectively, with 4 bases between them. Per germline, CDR1 SEHNR and CDR2 FQNEAQ (reference sequence). The DNA for the CDR3 is TGTGCCAGCAGCTTATCCCTGAACACTGAAGCTTTCTTT. It is translated as CASSLSLNTEAFF. Full variable domain (rest looked up from reference TRBV7-9 and TRBJ1-1): DTGVSQNPRHKITKRGQNVTFRCDPISEHNRLYWYRQTLGQGPEFLTYFQNEAQLEKSRLLSDRFSAERPKGSFSTLEIQRTEQGDSAMYLCASSLSLNTEAFFGQGTRLTVV.

The chain couples TRBV7-9 to TRBJ2-5; TRBD1 matches 7 bases. This CDR3 contains 13 residues. V gave up 5 bases and J gave up 5 bases; unmatched junction bases: 5. Germline loops: CDR1 SEHNR, CDR2 FQNEAQ (reference sequence). The CDR3 region has the DNA TGTGCCAGCAGCCCGGACAGGTTGGAGACCCAGTACTTC. It yields the protein CASSPDRLETQYF.